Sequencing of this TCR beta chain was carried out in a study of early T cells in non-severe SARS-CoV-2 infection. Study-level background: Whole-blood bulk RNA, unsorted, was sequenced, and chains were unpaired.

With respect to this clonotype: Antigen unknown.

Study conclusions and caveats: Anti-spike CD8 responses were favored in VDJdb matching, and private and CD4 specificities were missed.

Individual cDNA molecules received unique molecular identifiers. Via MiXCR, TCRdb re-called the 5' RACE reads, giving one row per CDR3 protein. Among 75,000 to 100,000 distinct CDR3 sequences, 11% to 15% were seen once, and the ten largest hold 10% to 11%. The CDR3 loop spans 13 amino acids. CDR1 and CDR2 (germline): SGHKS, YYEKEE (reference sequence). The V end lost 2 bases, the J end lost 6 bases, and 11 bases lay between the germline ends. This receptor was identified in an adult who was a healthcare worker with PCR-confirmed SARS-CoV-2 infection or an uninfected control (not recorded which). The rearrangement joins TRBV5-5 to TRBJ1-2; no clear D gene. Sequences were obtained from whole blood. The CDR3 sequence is CASSLDHGDGYTF. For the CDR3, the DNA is TGTGCCAGCAGCTTAGATCATGGGGATGGCTACACCTTC.